The clone carrying this T cell receptor (beta chain) was seen only a few times. Its antigen is not identified. The data are from a study of a mutant IDH1 vaccine in newly diagnosed glioma. The germline gives CDR1 LGHNA, CDR2 YSLEER. Trimming left V 1 base short and J 6 bases short, with 10 bases between. This CDR3 comprises 15 residues. The repertoire was sequenced with immunoSEQ multiplex PCR; TCRdb's copy has only in-frame clones and lacks some. The sample consists of tens of thousands of clones, more than 70% of them appearing once. Time point indicated: week 5, during vaccination. Each vaccine dose was 300 ug of mutant IDH1 20-mer peptide, with topical imiquimod.

This TCR was recovered from a man aged 18 to 30 with glioma. The sequencing here drew on PBMCs, taken from a glioma patient whose treatment included an IDH1 peptide vaccine. The chain uses TRBV4-3 and TRBJ2-6; D gene unclear. The CDR3 region is CASSQVGEEANVLTF. The CDR3 nucleotides are TGCGCCAGCAGCCAAGTAGGAGAAGAGGCCAACGTCCTGACTTTC.